These T cell receptor beta chains were read from a single sample in a study of T cell clones after liver transplantation. The data were produced by immunoSEQ multiplex PCR, yet TCRdb's version contains in-frame clones alone and is incomplete. The table records under 150,000 clones, over 75% of them present only once. The source was CD4+ T cells from blood, collected 12 months after liver transplant. The receptors shown here come from a human patient who received a liver transplant. These T cells may partly come from the graft donor. CDR3s include the opening cysteine and the closing phenylalanine or tryptophan. A D gene is named only where the DNA matches it firmly. Clone size appears in some rows only: once, few, many, or a class for an expanded clone.

TRBD1	.	TRBV6-1	TRBJ2-7	CASTRTGSSYEQYF	TGTGCCAGCACCCGGACAGGGAGCTCCTACGAGCAGTACTTC
.	.	TRBV5-1	TRBJ1-3	CASADSSSGNTIYF	TGCGCCAGCGCGGACAGTAGCTCTGGAAACACCATATATTTT
.	.	TRBV2	TRBJ1-3	CASTEGAGSGNTIYF	TGTGCCAGCACCGAGGGCGCAGGCTCTGGAAACACCATATATTTT
.	once	TRBV30	TRBJ1-5	CAWRGGSVNQPQHF	TGTGCCTGGAGGGGGGGCAGTGTCAATCAGCCCCAGCATTTT
.	once	TRBV10-3	TRBJ2-7	CAISESTRGSYEQYF	TGTGCCATCAGTGAGTCGACTCGCGGGTCCTACGAGCAGTACTTC
.	.	TRBV19	TRBJ1-5	CASSPRGVGQPQHF	TGTGCCAGTAGCCCCCGGGGGGTTGGTCAGCCCCAGCATTTT
.	.	TRBV27	TRBJ2-5	CASSLKVGETQYF	TGTGCCAGCAGTTTAAAAGTAGGCGAGACCCAGTACTTC
.	.	TRBV4-2	TRBJ2-1	CATRGGGYNEQFF	TGTGCCACAAGGGGAGGTGGATACAATGAGCAGTTCTTC
.	once	TRBV14	TRBJ2-5	CASSQSIQETQYF	TGTGCCAGCAGCCAATCGATACAAGAGACCCAGTACTTC
.	.	TRBV11-3	TRBJ1-1	CASSLRGDVKNTEAFF	TGTGCCAGCAGCTTGAGAGGGGATGTGAAGAACACTGAAGCTTTCTTT
.	.	TRBV19	TRBJ1-5	CASSEARTPPNQPQHF	TGTGCCAGTAGTGAGGCCCGGACACCACCCAATCAGCCCCAGCATTTT
TRBD1	.	TRBV6-1	TRBJ2-1	CASRGRTGNYNEQFF	TGTGCCAGCAGGGGAAGGACAGGGAATTACAATGAGCAGTTCTTC
.	.	TRBV21-1	TRBJ2-3	CASSGASQRESTDTQYF	TGTGCCAGCAGCGGGGCGTCACAGCGGGAGAGCACAGATACGCAGTATTTT
TRBD1	once	TRBV9	TRBJ1-1	CASSRTGNTEAFF	TGTGCCAGCAGCCGGACAGGGAACACTGAAGCTTTCTTT
TRBD1	.	TRBV5-1	TRBJ2-1	CASSLGTGGDEQFF	TGCGCCAGCAGCTTAGGGACAGGGGGCGATGAGCAGTTCTTC
TRBD2	.	TRBV5-6	TRBJ2-3	CASSLEIAGDPITDTQYF	TGTGCCAGCAGCTTGGAAATAGCGGGAGATCCCATCACAGATACGCAGTATTTT
.	.	TRBV7-9	TRBJ2-7	CASSGNTPGSDSYEQYF	TGTGCCAGCAGCGGCAATACCCCCGGGTCAGACTCCTACGAGCAGTACTTC
.	.	TRBV30	TRBJ2-7	CAWGTSYEQYF	TGTGCCTGGGGGACTTCCTACGAGCAGTACTTC
.	.	TRBV19	TRBJ2-1	CASSIDRRAEQFF	TGTGCCAGTAGTATAGATCGACGGGCCGAGCAGTTCTTC
.	.	TRBV6-1	TRBJ1-5	CASSERGRGINQPQHF	TGTGCCAGCAGTGAGAGGGGCAGGGGCATTAATCAGCCCCAGCATTTT
.	once	TRBV4-1	TRBJ1-4	CASSLQGTEKLFF	TGCGCCAGCAGCTTACAGGGAACTGAAAAACTGTTTTTT
TRBD2	.	TRBV6-6	TRBJ2-7	CASSYFGASGRDEQYF	TGTGCCAGCAGTTACTTCGGGGCTAGCGGGAGAGACGAGCAGTACTTC